One sample yielded the 12 T cell receptor beta chains listed below, sequenced in a study of cytomegalovirus exposure and HLA in healthy donors. It was with 60 Vbeta and 13 Jbeta primers that the PCR ran. Profiling relied on immunoSEQ multiplex PCR, and the TCRdb table lists in-frame clones only, not all of them. The table shows approximately 80,000 clones, with around 80% occurring only once. Sequencing used PBMCs. These receptors came from a male donor in good health and CMV-seropositive.

The chain employs TRBV5-1 and TRBJ2-1, with 12 bases fitting TRBD2. Trimming removed 5 bases from V and 3 bases from J; junction bases left unmatched: 9. The CDR3 has 17 residues. Germline assignment: CDR1 SGHRS and CDR2 YFSETQ. The CDR3 DNA follows: TGCGCCAGCAGATCCGGGACTAGCGGGTTTCTCTACAATGAGCAGTTCTTC. Its protein is CASRSGTSGFLYNEQFF.

The V call is TRBV6-1, the J call TRBJ1-1; possible D gene TRBD1, 5 bases. Trimming shortened V by 5 bases and J by 1 base, and 11 bases separated the two germline ends. CDR1 is MNHNS and CDR2 is SASEGT in the germline V gene. This CDR3 spans 14 amino acids. CDR3 protein: CASSKSGGNTEAFF. CDR3 in DNA: TGTGCCAGCAGTAAGTCGGGGGGGAACACTGAAGCTTTCTTT.

The genes are TRBV5-4 and TRBJ1-5; D is unresolved. In germline, CDR1 is SGHNT, CDR2 YYREEE (reference sequence). The V and J ends lost 3 bases and 5 bases respectively, with 9 bases between them. The CDR3 is made up of 13 amino acids. This CDR3 is CASSSDWDQPQHF. In nucleotides, the CDR3 is TGTGCCAGCAGCTCGGACTGGGATCAGCCCCAGCATTTT.

The V and J genes are TRBV27 and TRBJ1-4, with 7 bases aligning to TRBD1. This CDR3 is built from 16 residues. Germline lookup yields CDR1 MNHEY and CDR2 SMNVEV (reference sequence). V gave up 6 bases and J gave up 0 bases; unmatched junction bases: 7. CDR3 in DNA: TGTGCCAGCAGGAGAGCAGGGGGAGCAACTAATGAAAAACTGTTTTTT. Encoded protein: CASRRAGGATNEKLFF.

Of note for this clone: Mismatch with germline at one junction end may stem from a read error. The CDR3 bases are TGTGCCAGCAGTGAAGCTGTGGGACAGGGCGGCCAGCCCCAGAATTTT. Translated: CASSEAVGQGGQPQNF. The genes are TRBV6-1 and TRBJ1-5; 9 bases align to TRBD1. Germline lookup yields CDR1 MNHNS and CDR2 SASEGT. This CDR3 comprises 16 residues.

This clone was detected only a few times. Other nucleotide sequences from this sample produce the same CDR3. V and J are TRBV28 and TRBJ1-2; 9 nucleotides line up with TRBD1. This CDR3 has 14 amino acids. Unmatched junction bases numbered 4, after V lost 3 bases and J lost 5 bases. In germline, CDR1 is MDHEN, CDR2 SYDVKM. CDR3 nucleotide sequence: TGTGCCAGCAGTTTGACCGGGACAGGGTATGGCTACACCTTC. The encoded protein is CASSLTGTGYGYTF.

J is TRBJ2-1 and V is TRBV9, with 10 nucleotides matching TRBD2. CDR1 is SGDLS, CDR2 YYNGEE, per germline. CDR3 length: 16 residues. V lost 3 bases and J lost 3; bases outside the gene matches: 6. CDR3 in DNA: TGTGCCAGCAGCGAGGCTAGCGGGAGTTTCTACAATGAGCAGTTCTTC. It yields the protein CASSEASGSFYNEQFF.

The rearrangement joins TRBV19 to TRBJ2-5; 9 nucleotides align to TRBD1. With V trimmed by 6 bases and J by 5 bases, 7 bases remained unmatched. Germline V gives CDR1 LNHDA, CDR2 SQIVND (reference sequence). The CDR3 consists of 14 residues. CDR3 coding DNA: TGTGCCAGTAGCAGAGGACAGGGGATGGAGACCCAGTACTTC. Residues: CASSRGQGMETQYF.

This chain connects TRBV27 to TRBJ2-3, with 7 positions matching TRBD1. J lost 3 bases, V lost 0 bases, and 0 bases had no gene match. The CDR3 covers 14 residues. Germline CDR1 is MNHEY and CDR2 is SMNVEV (reference sequence). The CDR3 DNA sequence: TGTGCCAGCAGTTTATCCAGGGGGACAGATACGCAGTATTTT. This gives the protein CASSLSRGTDTQYF.

This clone showed up just a few times. The chain employs TRBV5-4 and TRBJ2-3, with TRBD2 matching 8 bases. V dropped 5 bases and J dropped 5; count of bases not matched to a gene: 10. Germline assignment: CDR1 SGHNT and CDR2 YYREEE (reference sequence). The CDR3 has 15 residues. The CDR3 spells CASRSRGGAGDTQYF. CDR3 DNA sequence: TGTGCCAGCAGGTCCCGGGGGGGCGCGGGAGATACGCAGTATTTT.

J is TRBJ2-7 and V is TRBV10-3; 9 nucleotides align to TRBD1. The germline gives CDR1 ENHRY, CDR2 SYGVKD. V lost 5 bases, J lost 5 bases, and 16 bases stayed unmatched. The CDR3 runs 17 residues. The CDR3 reads CAISFSGHPDRGNEQYF. The CDR3 nucleotides are TGTGCCATCAGTTTCTCCGGTCACCCGGACAGGGGCAACGAGCAGTACTTC.

The chain is built from TRBV9 and TRBJ1-2; D not resolved. The CDR3 sequence is 12 residues long. V lost 6 bases and J 5 bases, leaving 11 bases between the germline ends. The germline V gene encodes CDR1 SGDLS and CDR2 YYNGEE. The CDR3 sequence is CASNLAGYGYTF. The CDR3 DNA reads TGTGCCAGCAACTTAGCGGGGTATGGCTACACCTTC.